A single sample is the source of the 25 T cell receptor beta chains below, sequenced in a study of blood T cells in healthy people across ages (dated by TCRdb to the mid-2010s). Library method: 5' RACE. Sequenced using an Illumina HiSeq 2500. The second PCR ran for about 7 to 11 cycles and used a J-beta primer mix along with a sample-barcoded 5' primer. In TCRdb, the public reads were trimmed at Q25 with fastp and aligned with MiXCR, with productive beta chains retained. Rows merge per CDR3 protein into single entries with the most common DNA and genes. This sample gives about 600,000 distinct CDR3 sequences in total; 40% to 50% of them show up just once. The leading ten clones occupy around 24% of the sample. Sample: blood. The receptors stem from an elderly man in good health.

This clonotype was detected ten times or more. In DNA form, the CDR3 reads TGTGCCAGCATAAGCCGGGCTAATGAAAAACTGTTTTTT. This gives the protein CASISRANEKLFF. This rearrangement joins TRBV6-6 to TRBJ1-4, with D hard to call. Deletions cut 7 bases from V and 3 bases from J, with 9 bases between. Germline values: CDR1 MNHNY, CDR2 SVGAGI (reference sequence). This CDR3 is 13 amino acids long.

The chain links TRBV18 to TRBJ1-1, with D perhaps TRBD1 (6 bases). This CDR3 has 16 amino acids. V lost 2 bases and J lost 4, with 17 bases in between. Germline CDR1 KGHSH, CDR2 LQKENI. The CDR3, as DNA: TGTGCCAGCTCACCAACCGTAAGGGGGTTGACCACTGAAGCTTTCTTT. This codes for CASSPTVRGLTTEAFF.

This clonotype was observed a handful of times. The V call is TRBV7-2, the J call TRBJ2-5; D unresolved. Germline CDR1 and CDR2: SGHTA and FQGNSA. CDR3 length: 13 residues. V was shortened by 4 bases and J by 11 bases, with 17 bases between the two germline ends. CDR3 coding DNA: TGTGCCAGCAGCTCCGTATGGACGGGTGAGCAGTACTTC. It translates to CASSSVWTGEQYF.

The V call is TRBV14, the J call TRBJ2-4; TRBD1 aligns across 9 bases. This CDR3 comprises 14 residues. Germline loops: CDR1 SGHDN, CDR2 FVKESK. The ends lost 1 base at V and 9 bases at J; junction bases unmatched: 4. As DNA, the CDR3 is TGTGCCAGCAGCCAAGGACAGGGGGGGTTCATTCAGTACTTC. Translating gives CASSQGQGGFIQYF.

The chain combines TRBV6-5 with TRBJ1-2; 8 positions match TRBD1. The CDR3 runs to 13 residues. CDR1 and CDR2 (germline): MNHEY, SVGAGI. J was trimmed by 7 bases and V by 7 bases; bases with no gene match: 8. This chain's CDR3 is CASKKTGAGGYTF. CDR3 DNA: TGTGCCAGCAAAAAGACAGGGGCTGGTGGCTACACCTTC.

This clonotype occurred once. The chain is built from TRBV7-3 and TRBJ2-5, with 10 bases identical to TRBD2. This CDR3 is 16 amino acids long. V was pared by 3 bases and J by 0 bases, with 4 bases of the junction left unmatched. The germline V gene encodes CDR1 SGHTA and CDR2 FQGTGA. The CDR3 DNA reads as TGTGCCAGCAGCTTGAGAGCGGGGGGGCACCAAGAGACCCAGTACTTC. Its protein is CASSLRAGGHQETQYF. Full variable domain (missing parts from reference TRBV7-3 and TRBJ2-5): GAGVSQTPSNKVTEKGKYVELRCDPISGHTALYWYRQSLGQGPEFLIYFQGTGAADDSGLPNDRFFAVRPEGSVSTLKIQRTERGDSAVYLCASSLRAGGHQETQYFGPGTRLLVL.

This clonotype turned up a few times. The chain has TRBV29-1 and TRBJ2-7, with D perhaps given as TRBD1 or TRBD2 (5 bases each). V lost 3 bases and J lost 0, with 15 bases in between. CDR3 length: 15 residues. Looked up from germline, CDR1 is SQVTM and CDR2 is ANQGSEA. The CDR3 bases are TGCAGCGTTGAGGTCCCGGGACGGTACTCCTACGAGCAGTACTTC. This gives the protein CSVEVPGRYSYEQYF.

This clonotype appeared a few times. The V and J genes are TRBV20-1 and TRBJ2-3; 9 positions match TRBD2. Germline V gives CDR1 DFQATT, CDR2 SNEGSKA (reference sequence). With V trimmed by 0 bases and J by 0 bases, 4 bases remained unmatched. The CDR3 is 16 amino acids. The CDR3 loop reads CSARDARGGSTDTQYF. The CDR3 DNA follows: TGCAGTGCTAGAGATGCGCGGGGGGGTAGCACAGATACGCAGTATTTT.

V is TRBV20-1 and J is TRBJ2-1, with TRBD2 matching 12 bases. The CDR3 spans 16 residues. Germline trimming cut 4 bases from V and 2 bases from J; bases unmatched to any gene: 6. In germline, CDR1 is DFQATT, CDR2 SNEGSKA (reference sequence). The CDR3 is CSATGLAGPPYNEQFF. The CDR3 bases are TGCAGTGCTACGGGACTAGCGGGCCCTCCCTACAATGAGCAGTTCTTC.

The chain links TRBV6-5 to TRBJ1-5; 10 bases align to TRBD1. J was trimmed by 9 bases and V by 11 bases; bases with no gene match: 10. CDR1 is MNHEY, CDR2 SVGAGI, per germline. The CDR3 is 13 amino acids. The CDR3 nucleotides are TGTGCCTGCCAGGGGGACAGGGGATCGCCCCAGCATTTT. It yields the protein CACQGDRGSPQHF.

At least ten counts were recorded for this clonotype. The chain uses TRBV4-3 and TRBJ2-3, with D hard to call. The CDR3 is 12 amino acids. Between the trimmed V and J ends, which lost 0 bases and 7 bases, there was a span of 5 bases. Germline CDR1 and CDR2: LGHNA and YSLEER. The CDR3 nucleotides are TGCGCCAGCAGCCAAGAGGGAAATACGCAGTATTTT. Translation: CASSQEGNTQYF.

The chain employs TRBV20-1 and TRBJ2-3, with D possibly TRBD2 on 6 matching bases. V was trimmed by 3 bases and J by 0 bases, leaving 10 bases between them. Germline V gives CDR1 DFQATT, CDR2 SNEGSKA (reference sequence). The CDR3 loop spans 14 amino acids. The CDR3 nucleotides read TGCAGTGCTAGGGAGGGTGTCAGCACAGATACGCAGTATTTT. This codes for CSAREGVSTDTQYF.

This clonotype was seen a handful of times. The chain is built from TRBV20-1 and TRBJ2-7, with 12 bases fitting TRBD2. Germline V gives CDR1 DFQATT, CDR2 SNEGSKA (reference sequence). CDR3 length: 14 residues. The CDR3 region has the DNA TGCAGGGCGGAGGTTGGGACTAGCGGGTACGAGCAGTACTTC. Amino acid sequence: CRAEVGTSGYEQYF.

The genes are TRBV20-1 and TRBJ2-1, with a possible D match to TRBD1 (5 bases). The V end lost 5 bases, the J end lost 1 base, and 12 bases lay between the germline ends. Per the germline V gene, CDR1 is DFQATT and CDR2 is SNEGSKA (reference sequence). This CDR3 contains 14 residues. CDR3 nucleotides: TGCAGTGCTCAAAGGGGTTCTTCCTACAATGAGCAGTTCTTC. Translation gives CSAQRGSSYNEQFF.

This chain links TRBV7-6 with TRBJ2-1, with no clear D. The germline V gene encodes CDR1 SGHVS and CDR2 FNYEAQ. This CDR3 contains 13 residues. Trimming took 5 bases from V and 5 from J, leaving 10 bases between them. In DNA form, the CDR3 reads TGTGCCAGCAGCGCCGGGCGAAACAATGAGCAGTTCTTC. Amino acids: CASSAGRNNEQFF.

This clonotype has a handful of counts. This may be a read error: a much more frequent sequence differs by one nucleotide. This rearrangement joins TRBV6-5 to TRBJ2-7, with 7 positions matching TRBD1. Germline trimming cut 5 bases from V and 6 bases from J; bases unmatched to any gene: 10. The CDR3 contains 14 residues. The V gene's germline CDR1 is MNHEY and CDR2 SVGAGI. CDR3 amino acids: CASSDVGTASEQYF. In DNA, the CDR3 is TGTGCCAGCAGTGACGTCGGGACAGCCTCCGAGCAGTACTTC.

This clonotype appeared a few times. The genes are TRBV6-6 and TRBJ2-2; D gene ambiguous. Trimming left V 4 bases short and J 4 bases short, with 4 bases between. The CDR3 is made up of 12 amino acids. Germline CDR1 reads MNHNY; CDR2 reads SVGAGI (reference sequence). CDR3 bases: TGTGCCAGCAGTTTTGTCACCGGGGAGCTGTTTTTT. Translated, it gives CASSFVTGELFF.

The rearrangement uses TRBV5-1 and TRBJ1-1; 8 bases map to TRBD1. The CDR3 totals 15 residues. After removal of 4 bases from V and 3 bases from J, the junction contained 8 bases not matched to a gene. Per the germline V gene, CDR1 is SGHRS and CDR2 is YFSETQ. As DNA, the CDR3 is TGCGCCAGCAGCGCGACAGGGGCCGCAGACACTGAAGCTTTCTTT. This sequence encodes CASSATGAADTEAFF.

This clonotype was seen a handful of times. At one boundary the junction diverges from the germline segment, which might be a read error. This chain joins TRBV7-9 and TRBJ2-3; the D is unclear. Looked up from germline, CDR1 is SEHNR and CDR2 is FQNEAQ (reference sequence). This CDR3 contains 10 residues. CDR3 region: CASSKDTQYF. DNA of the CDR3: TGTGCCAGCAGCAAAGATACGCAGTATTTT.

The J gene is TRBJ2-1, the V gene TRBV29-1; a possible D gene is TRBD2 (5 bases). The germline V gene encodes CDR1 SQVTM and CDR2 ANQGSEA. The CDR3 has 11 amino acids. The V and J ends lost 3 bases and 8 bases respectively, with 8 bases between them. CDR3 in DNA: TGCAGCGTTGACTCTAGCCATGAGCAGTTCTTC. Its translation is CSVDSSHEQFF.

The genes are TRBV7-2 and TRBJ2-1, with 7 bases that match TRBD1. The CDR3 loop spans 16 amino acids. V lost 3 bases to trimming and J lost 10 bases; unmatched junction nucleotides: 15. Germline V gene lookup returns CDR1 SGHTA and CDR2 FQGNSA. CDR3 DNA: TGTGCCAGCAGCTTGGGTCCGCACAGGGGCCCAGAGGAGCAGTTCTTC. Translation gives CASSLGPHRGPEEQFF. The full variable domain, with the rest looked up from reference TRBV7-2 and TRBJ2-1, is GAGVSQSPSNKVTEKGKDVELRCDPISGHTALYWYRQSLGQGLEFLIYFQGNSAPDKSGLPSDRFSAERTGGSVSTLTIQRTQQEDSAVYLCASSLGPHRGPEEQFFGPGTRLTVL.

A word on this clonotype: At one of its ends the junction is not consistent with the germline gene, which may arise from a read error. CDR3 loop: CTSRAGQGAGNIQYF. The CDR3 DNA sequence: TGCACCAGCAGAGCGGGACAGGGGGCAGGAAACATTCAGTACTTC. This rearrangement joins TRBV5-1 to TRBJ2-4; 12 positions match TRBD1. CDR3 length: 15 residues. The germline V gene has CDR1 SGHRS and CDR2 YFSETQ.

This clonotype was found a few times. V gene TRBV4-3 combines with J gene TRBJ1-2; D unclear. The germline V gene encodes CDR1 LGHNA and CDR2 YSLEER. V was cut by 0 bases and J by 2 bases, with 7 bases left in between. The CDR3 runs to 14 residues. CDR3 nucleotide sequence: TGCGCCAGCAGCCAAGATAGGGTAAACTATGGCTACACCTTC. Its protein product is CASSQDRVNYGYTF.

Points on this clonotype: Sequence at one end of the junction differs from germline and may be a read error. The genes are TRBV9 and TRBJ2-1; perhaps D is TRBD1 or TRBD2 (5 bases each). The CDR3 has 13 residues. CDR1 is SGDLS and CDR2 is YYNGEE in the germline V gene. DNA for the CDR3: TGTGCCAACAGCGTACGGGGCAAGGATGAGCAGTTCTTC. Protein sequence: CANSVRGKDEQFF.

This clonotype was recorded once. The V call is TRBV5-1, the J call TRBJ2-2; D is uncertain. The germline CDR1 and CDR2 sequences are SGHRS and YFSETQ. The germline V and J ends were trimmed by 2 bases and 7 bases, with 12 bases remaining between them. The CDR3 has 14 residues. The CDR3 loop reads CASSFNTASGELFF. In nucleotides, the CDR3 is TGCGCCAGCAGCTTCAATACAGCGAGCGGGGAGCTGTTTTTT.